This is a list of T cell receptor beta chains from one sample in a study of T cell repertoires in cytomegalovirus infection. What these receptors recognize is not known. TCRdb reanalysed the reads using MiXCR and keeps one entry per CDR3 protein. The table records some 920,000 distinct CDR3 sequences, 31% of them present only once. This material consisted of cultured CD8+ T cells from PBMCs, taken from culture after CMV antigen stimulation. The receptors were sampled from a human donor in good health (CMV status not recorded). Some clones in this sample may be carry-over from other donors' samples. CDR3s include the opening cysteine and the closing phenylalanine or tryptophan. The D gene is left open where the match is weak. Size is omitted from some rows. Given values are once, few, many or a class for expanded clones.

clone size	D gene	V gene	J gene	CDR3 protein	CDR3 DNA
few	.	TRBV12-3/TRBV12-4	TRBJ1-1	CASRAGILAEAFF	TGTGCCAGCAGGGCCGGGATATTAGCTGAAGCTTTCTTT
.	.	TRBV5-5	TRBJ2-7	CASSLVEVYEQYF	TGTGCCAGCAGCTTAGTCGAAGTCTACGAGCAGTACTTC
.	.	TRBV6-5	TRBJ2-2	CASTRLLNTGELFF	TGTGCCAGCACCCGATTACTGAACACCGGGGAGCTGTTTTTT
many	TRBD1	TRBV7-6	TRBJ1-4	CASSPTPKDRALKLFF	TGTGCCAGCAGCCCGACCCCCAAGGACAGGGCTTTAAAACTGTTTTTT
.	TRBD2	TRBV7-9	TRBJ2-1	CANSPGGYNEQFF	TGTGCCAACAGCCCGGGGGGTTACAATGAGCAGTTCTTC
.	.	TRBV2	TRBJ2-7	CASKGRNYEQYF	TGTGCCAGCAAAGGACGGAACTACGAGCAGTACTTC
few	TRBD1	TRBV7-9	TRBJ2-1	CASSGRDRDHNEQFF	TGTGCCAGCAGCGGCCGGGACAGAGACCACAATGAGCAGTTCTTC
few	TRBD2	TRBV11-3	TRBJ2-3	CASSLRRGGDTQYF	TGTGCCAGCAGCTTACGGCGGGGGGGGGATACGCAGTATTTT
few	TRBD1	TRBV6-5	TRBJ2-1	CASRYRGATYNEQFF	TGTGCCAGCAGGTACAGGGGAGCGACCTACAATGAGCAGTTCTTC
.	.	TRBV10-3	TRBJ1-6	CAISGTSSPLHF	TGTGCCATCAGTGGGACTAGTTCACCCCTCCACTTT
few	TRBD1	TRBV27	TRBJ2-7	CASSLTWQGAYEQYF	TGTGCCAGCAGTTTGACATGGCAGGGGGCATACGAGCAGTACTTC
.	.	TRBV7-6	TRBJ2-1	CASSLVGLFPRGNEQFF	TGTGCCAGCAGCCTTGTGGGCCTCTTCCCGCGCGGCAATGAGCAGTTCTTC
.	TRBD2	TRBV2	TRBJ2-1	CASLSGESSYNEQFF	TGTGCCAGCCTGAGCGGGGAGAGCTCCTACAATGAGCAGTTCTTC
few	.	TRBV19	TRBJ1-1	CASSRASNTEAFF	TGTGCCAGTAGCCGGGCCTCGAACACTGAAGCTTTCTTT
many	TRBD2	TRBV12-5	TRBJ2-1	CASALGGARYNEQFF	TGTGCTAGTGCCCTCGGGGGGGCGAGGTACAATGAGCAGTTCTTC
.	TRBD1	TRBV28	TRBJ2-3	CASSPIPGQGLGGTDTQYF	TGTGCCAGCAGCCCAATCCCGGGACAGGGATTGGGGGGTACAGATACGCAGTATTTT
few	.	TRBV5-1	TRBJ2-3	CASSPQSGTLTDTQYF	TGCGCCAGCAGCCCGCAATCCGGGACCCTCACAGATACGCAGTATTTT
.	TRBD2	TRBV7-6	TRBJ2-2	CASSFGRGTSGELFF	TGTGCCAGCAGCTTTGGGCGGGGGACCTCCGGGGAGCTGTTTTTT
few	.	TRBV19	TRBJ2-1	CASSIDLSPRSYNEQFF	TGTGCCAGTAGTATAGATCTTAGCCCCCGCTCCTACAATGAGCAGTTCTTC
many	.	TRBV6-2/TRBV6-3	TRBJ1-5	CASRPNRGNQPQHF	TGTGCCAGCAGACCCAACAGGGGCAATCAGCCCCAGCATTTT
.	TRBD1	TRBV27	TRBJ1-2	CASSLLGGEGYTF	TGTGCCAGCAGTTTATTAGGGGGCGAGGGCTACACCTTC
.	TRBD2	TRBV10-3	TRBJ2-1	CAISEWTSGSGNYNEQFF	TGTGCCATCAGTGAGTGGACTAGCGGGTCGGGAAACTACAATGAGCAGTTCTTC
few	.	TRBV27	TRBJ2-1	CASSFGLFYNEQFF	TGTGCCAGCAGTTTTGGGCTATTCTACAATGAGCAGTTCTTC
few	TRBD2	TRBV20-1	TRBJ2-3	CSANPGLFSVIAEADTQYF	TGCAGTGCTAATCCGGGACTATTTTCCGTTATAGCAGAAGCAGATACGCAGTATTTT
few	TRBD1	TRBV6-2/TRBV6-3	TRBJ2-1	CASSGTGQLQDNEQFF	TGTGCCAGCAGCGGCACGGGACAGCTGCAGGACAATGAGCAGTTCTTC
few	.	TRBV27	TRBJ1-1	CASSLTGGASAEAFF	TGTGCCAGCAGTTTAACGGGGGGCGCGTCTGCTGAAGCTTTCTTT
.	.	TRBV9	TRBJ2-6	CASTSYRGAGANVLTF	TGTGCCAGCACCTCGTACAGAGGGGCCGGGGCCAACGTCCTGACTTTC
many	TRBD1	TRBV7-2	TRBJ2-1	CASIPGQLYNEQFF	TGTGCCAGCATTCCGGGACAGCTTTACAATGAGCAGTTCTTC
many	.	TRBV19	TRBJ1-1	CASSFEGGNTEAFF	TGTGCCAGTAGTTTCGAGGGCGGGAACACTGAAGCTTTCTTT
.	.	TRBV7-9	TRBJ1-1	CASSLSAGEWTFF	TGTGCCAGCAGCTTGTCTGCAGGGGAATGGACTTTCTTT
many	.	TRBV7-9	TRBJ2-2	CASSFGGNTGELFF	TGTGCCAGCAGCTTTGGGGGGAACACCGGGGAGCTGTTTTTT
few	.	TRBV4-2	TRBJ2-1	CASSQDGAGSSYNEQFF	TGTGCCAGCAGCCAAGATGGTGCGGGGAGCTCCTACAATGAGCAGTTCTTC
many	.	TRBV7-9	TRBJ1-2	CASSLGAVYGYTF	TGTGCCAGCAGCTTAGGGGCAGTCTATGGCTACACCTTC
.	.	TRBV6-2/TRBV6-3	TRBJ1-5	CASSLIPSGQPQHF	TGTGCCAGCAGTCTTATACCGAGCGGTCAGCCCCAGCATTTT
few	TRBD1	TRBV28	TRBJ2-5	CASSLGQGVWEETQYF	TGTGCCAGCAGTTTAGGGCAGGGGGTTTGGGAAGAGACCCAGTACTTC
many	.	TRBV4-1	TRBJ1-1	CASSRIRANTEAFF	TGCGCCAGCAGCCGGATCAGGGCGAACACTGAAGCTTTCTTT
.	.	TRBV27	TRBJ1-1	CASSPTVGVNTEAFF	TGTGCCAGCAGCCCAACCGTGGGAGTGAACACTGAAGCTTTCTTT
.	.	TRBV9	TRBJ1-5	CASSVAGTLNQPQHF	TGTGCCAGCAGCGTAGCCGGGACACTCAATCAGCCCCAGCATTTT
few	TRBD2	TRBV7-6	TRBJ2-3	CASSFSGGTSDTQYF	TGTGCCAGCAGCTTCAGCGGGGGGACTTCAGATACGCAGTATTTT
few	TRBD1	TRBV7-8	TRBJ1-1	CASSLFQGQGSSTEAFF	TGTGCCAGCAGCCTTTTCCAAGGACAGGGCTCGTCGACTGAAGCTTTCTTT
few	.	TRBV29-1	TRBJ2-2	CSVGQNTGELFF	TGCAGCGTGGGACAGAACACCGGGGAGCTGTTTTTT
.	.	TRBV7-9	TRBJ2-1	CASSLGDFNEQFF	TGTGCCAGCAGCTTAGGGGACTTCAATGAGCAGTTCTTC
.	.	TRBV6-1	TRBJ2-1	CASSEGSEQFF	TGTGCCAGCAGTGAGGGGAGTGAGCAGTTCTTC
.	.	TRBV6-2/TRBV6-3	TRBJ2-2	CASSDWGSNTGELFF	TGTGCCAGCAGCGATTGGGGGTCGAACACCGGGGAGCTGTTTTTT
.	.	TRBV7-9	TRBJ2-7	CASSLDSGFSYEQYF	TGTGCCAGCAGCTTAGACAGTGGGTTCTCCTACGAGCAGTACTTC
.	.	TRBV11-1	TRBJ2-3	CASSLVGRAGADTQYF	TGTGCCAGCAGCTTAGTCGGTAGGGCGGGCGCAGATACGCAGTATTTT
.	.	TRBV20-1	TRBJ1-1	CSARDPEGQGPEAFF	TGCAGTGCTAGGGACCCCGAGGGCCAGGGACCTGAAGCTTTCTTT
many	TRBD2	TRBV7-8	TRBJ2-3	CASSSGLSGGDTQYF	TGTGCCAGCAGCTCCGGACTAAGCGGGGGTGATACGCAGTATTTT
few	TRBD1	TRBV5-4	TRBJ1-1	CASSSFSGTDYTEAFF	TGTGCCAGCAGCTCCTTTAGTGGGACAGACTACACTGAAGCTTTCTTT
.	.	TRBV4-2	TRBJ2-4	CASSPLDRPLAKNIQYF	TGTGCCAGCAGCCCTCTAGACAGGCCCCTAGCCAAAAACATTCAGTACTTC
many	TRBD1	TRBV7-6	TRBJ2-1	CASSSDRGYNEQFF	TGTGCCAGCAGCTCCGACAGGGGGTACAATGAGCAGTTCTTC
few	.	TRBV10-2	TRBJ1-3	CASSEVRGWNTIYF	TGCGCCAGCAGTGAGGTCAGGGGTTGGAACACCATATATTTT
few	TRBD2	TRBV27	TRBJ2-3	CASRPSGGRGYSDTQYF	TGTGCCAGCAGGCCCTCGGGGGGGCGGGGGTATTCAGATACGCAGTATTTT
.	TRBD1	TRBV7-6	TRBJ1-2	CASSPQGEDYGYTF	TGTGCCAGCAGCCCACAGGGGGAGGACTATGGCTACACCTTC
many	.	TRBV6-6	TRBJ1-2	CASSWGAGYGYTF	TGTGCCAGCAGTTGGGGGGCCGGCTATGGCTACACCTTC
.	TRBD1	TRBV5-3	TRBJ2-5	CASSFGRDREIETQYF	TGTGCCAGCAGCTTCGGCCGGGACAGGGAAATAGAGACCCAGTACTTC